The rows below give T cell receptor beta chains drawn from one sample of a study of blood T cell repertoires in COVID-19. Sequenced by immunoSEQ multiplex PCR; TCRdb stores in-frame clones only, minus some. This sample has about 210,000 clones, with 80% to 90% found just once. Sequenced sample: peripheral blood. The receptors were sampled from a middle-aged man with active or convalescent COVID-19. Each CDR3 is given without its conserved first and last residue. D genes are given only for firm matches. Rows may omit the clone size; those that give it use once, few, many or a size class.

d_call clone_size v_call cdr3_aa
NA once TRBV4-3 ASSYGSYTGELF
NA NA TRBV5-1 ASSSSTQGQTDTQY
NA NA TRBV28 ASSSSTRVPRGGYT
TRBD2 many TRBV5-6 ASSEGTSGTDTQY
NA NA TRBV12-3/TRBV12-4 ASSFVQRETQY
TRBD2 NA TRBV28 ASSLKGAGGRNEQF
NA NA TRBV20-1 SASGSYGYT
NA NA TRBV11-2 ASSSQLLGNTIY
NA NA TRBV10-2 ASTHQRWTEAF
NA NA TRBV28 ASSLGQGGYNEQF
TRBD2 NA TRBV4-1 ASSQGTAGGVETQY
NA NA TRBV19 ATALEQGNQPQH
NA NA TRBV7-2 ASSETGLYGYT
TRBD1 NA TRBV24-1 ATSDYRGDEQY
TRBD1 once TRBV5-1 ASSLGPQTGEVYGYT
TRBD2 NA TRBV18 ASSLRGTSGGYNEQF
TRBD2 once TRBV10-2 ASSSREATYEQY
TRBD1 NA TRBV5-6 ASSLLQGGNTEAF
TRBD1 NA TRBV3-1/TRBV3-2 ASSRSPRGQGTYEQY
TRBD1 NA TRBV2 ASRGGTGWTQPQH
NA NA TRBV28 ASSTQYYSGANVLT
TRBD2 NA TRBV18 ASSPRTSGVSRSYNEQF
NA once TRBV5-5 ARGARAGFYTEAF
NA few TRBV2 ASRTTVGKVL
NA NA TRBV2 ASSWAGGDNQPQH
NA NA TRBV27 ASISKLRKY
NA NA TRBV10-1 ASRAGGPPLH
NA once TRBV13 ASSLPRFHRAVAAYEQY
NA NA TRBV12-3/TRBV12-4 ASSSTGNQPQH
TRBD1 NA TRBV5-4 ASSSVPGQGVGSPLH
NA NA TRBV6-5 ASSYSTASPGGYT
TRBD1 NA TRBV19 ASSVTGSGANVLT
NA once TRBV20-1 SAPTAGGYT
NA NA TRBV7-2 ASSFDRGLGYT
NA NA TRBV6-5 ASSLAVYTSPLH
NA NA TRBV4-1 ASSQGSGKYAEAF
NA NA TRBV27 ASSLSLSSVETQY
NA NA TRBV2 ASSPDTSNYGYT
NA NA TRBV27 ASTWGPNQPQH
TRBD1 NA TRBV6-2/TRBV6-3 ASSWGQTYEQY
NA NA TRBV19 ASTYRGRNTEAF
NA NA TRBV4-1 ASSQDVRGGANEKLF
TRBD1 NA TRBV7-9 ASSSYRGLGEAF
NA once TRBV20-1 SASVPGLGQETQY
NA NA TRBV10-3 AISESTRAGLYGELF
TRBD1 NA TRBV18 ASSRQGGNQPQH
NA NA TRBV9 ASSGDSGRVPDTQY
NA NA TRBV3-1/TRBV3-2 ASSQGGSNEKLF
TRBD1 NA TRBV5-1 ASSPRDRTEAF
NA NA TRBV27 ASTSIRREKGTIY
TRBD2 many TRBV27 ASSLYASGGSYNEQF
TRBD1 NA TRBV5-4 ASSKTGATNEKLF
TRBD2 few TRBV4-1 ASSQGLAVTATGTDTQY
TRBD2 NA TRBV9 ASSVEPSGHDYNEQF
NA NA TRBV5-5 ASSRSTGISGANVLT
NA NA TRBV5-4 ASSLSGPRSYGYT
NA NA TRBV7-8 ASSLTSVGRRSPLH
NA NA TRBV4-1 ASSQGQVNEKLF
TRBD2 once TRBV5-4 ASSLDGGQETQY